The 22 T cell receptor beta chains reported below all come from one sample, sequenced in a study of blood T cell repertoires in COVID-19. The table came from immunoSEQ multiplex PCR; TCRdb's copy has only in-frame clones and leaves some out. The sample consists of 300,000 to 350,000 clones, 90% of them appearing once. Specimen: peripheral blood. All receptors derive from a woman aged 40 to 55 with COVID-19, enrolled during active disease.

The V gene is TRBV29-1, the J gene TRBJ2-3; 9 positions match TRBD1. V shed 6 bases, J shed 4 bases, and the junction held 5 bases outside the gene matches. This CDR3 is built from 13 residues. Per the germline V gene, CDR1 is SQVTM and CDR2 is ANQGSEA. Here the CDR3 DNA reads TGCAGCGTCCGGACAGGGGTTCCAGATACGCAGTATTTT. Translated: CSVRTGVPDTQYF.

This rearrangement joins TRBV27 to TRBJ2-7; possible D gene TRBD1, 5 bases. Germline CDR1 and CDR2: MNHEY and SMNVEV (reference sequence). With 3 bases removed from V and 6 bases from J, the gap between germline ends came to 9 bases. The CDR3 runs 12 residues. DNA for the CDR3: TGTGCCAGCAGTTTTAGGGGCGGCGAGCAGTACTTC. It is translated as CASSFRGGEQYF.

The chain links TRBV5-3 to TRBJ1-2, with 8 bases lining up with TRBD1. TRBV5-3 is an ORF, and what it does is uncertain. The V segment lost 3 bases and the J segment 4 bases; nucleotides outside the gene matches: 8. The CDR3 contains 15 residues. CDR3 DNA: TGTGCCAGAAGCTACGGGACAGGTAGATTCTATGGCTACACCTTC. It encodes CARSYGTGRFYGYTF.

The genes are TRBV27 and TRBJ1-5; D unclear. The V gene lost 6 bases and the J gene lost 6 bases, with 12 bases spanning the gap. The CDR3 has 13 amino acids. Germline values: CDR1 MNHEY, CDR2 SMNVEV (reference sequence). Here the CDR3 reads CASSFSTIQPQHF. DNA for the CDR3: TGTGCCAGCAGCTTCTCAACAATTCAGCCCCAGCATTTT.

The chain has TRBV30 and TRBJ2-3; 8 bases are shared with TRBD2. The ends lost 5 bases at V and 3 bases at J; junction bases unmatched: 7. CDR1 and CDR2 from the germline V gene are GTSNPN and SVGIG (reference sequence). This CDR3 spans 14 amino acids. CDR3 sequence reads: CAWATSGLTDTQYF. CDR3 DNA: TGTGCCTGGGCAACTAGCGGATTAACAGATACGCAGTATTTT.

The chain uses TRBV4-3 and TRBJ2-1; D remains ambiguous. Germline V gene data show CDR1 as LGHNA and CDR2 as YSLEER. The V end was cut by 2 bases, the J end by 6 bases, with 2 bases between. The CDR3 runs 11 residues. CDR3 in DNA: TGCGCCAGCAGCCAACTCAATGAGCAGTTCTTC. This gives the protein CASSQLNEQFF.

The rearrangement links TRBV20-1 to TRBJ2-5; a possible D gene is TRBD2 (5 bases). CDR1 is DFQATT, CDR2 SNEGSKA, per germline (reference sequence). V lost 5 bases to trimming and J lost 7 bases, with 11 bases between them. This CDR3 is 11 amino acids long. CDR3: CSAPLAATQYF. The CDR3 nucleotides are TGCAGTGCTCCTCTAGCTGCGACCCAGTACTTC.

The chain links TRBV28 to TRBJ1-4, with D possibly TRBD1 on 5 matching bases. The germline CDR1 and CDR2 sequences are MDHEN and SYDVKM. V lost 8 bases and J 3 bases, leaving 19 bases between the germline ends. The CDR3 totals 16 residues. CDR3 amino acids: CASCRQILLANEKLFF. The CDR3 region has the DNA TGTGCCAGCTGTCGACAGATTCTTCTGGCTAATGAAAAACTGTTTTTT.

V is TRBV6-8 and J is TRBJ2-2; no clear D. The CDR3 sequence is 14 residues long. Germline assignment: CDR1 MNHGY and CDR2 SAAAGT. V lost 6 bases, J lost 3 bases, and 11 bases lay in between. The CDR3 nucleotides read TGTGCCAGCAGGGCGGCGGCAGACACCGGGGAGCTGTTTTTT. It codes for CASRAAADTGELFF.

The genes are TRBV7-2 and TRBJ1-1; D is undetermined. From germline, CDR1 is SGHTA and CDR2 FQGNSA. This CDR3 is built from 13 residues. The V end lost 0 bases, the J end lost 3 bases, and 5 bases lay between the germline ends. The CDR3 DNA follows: TGTGCCAGCAGCTTAGCGGCTGACACTGAAGCTTTCTTT. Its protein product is CASSLAADTEAFF. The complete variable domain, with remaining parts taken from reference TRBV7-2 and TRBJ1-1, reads GAGVSQSPSNKVTEKGKDVELRCDPISGHTALYWYRQSLGQGLEFLIYFQGNSAPDKSGLPSDRFSAERTGGSVSTLTIQRTQQEDSAVYLCASSLAADTEAFFGQGTRLTVV.

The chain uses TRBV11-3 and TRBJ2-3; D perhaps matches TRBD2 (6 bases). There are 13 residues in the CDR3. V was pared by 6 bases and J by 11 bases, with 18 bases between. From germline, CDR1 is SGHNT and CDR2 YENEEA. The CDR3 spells CASSSPARDEQYF. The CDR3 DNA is TGTGCCAGCAGTTCCCCGGCGCGGGATGAGCAGTATTTT.

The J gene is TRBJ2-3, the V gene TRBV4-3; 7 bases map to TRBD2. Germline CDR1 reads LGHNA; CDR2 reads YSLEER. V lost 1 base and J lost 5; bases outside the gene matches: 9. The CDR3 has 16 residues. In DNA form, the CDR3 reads TGCGCCAGCAGCCAAGGACTAGCCTTCAGGGAAGATACGCAGTATTTT. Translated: CASSQGLAFREDTQYF.

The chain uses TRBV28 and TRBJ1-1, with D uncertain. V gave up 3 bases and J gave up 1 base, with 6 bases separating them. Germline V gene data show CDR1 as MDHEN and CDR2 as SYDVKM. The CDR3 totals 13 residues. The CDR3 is CASSLWQNTEAFF. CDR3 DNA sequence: TGTGCCAGCAGTTTGTGGCAGAACACTGAAGCTTTCTTT.

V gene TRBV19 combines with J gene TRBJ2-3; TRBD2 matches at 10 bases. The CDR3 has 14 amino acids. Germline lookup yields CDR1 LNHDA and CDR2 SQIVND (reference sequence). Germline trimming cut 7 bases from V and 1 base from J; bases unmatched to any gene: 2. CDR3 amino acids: CASTLAGGTDTQYF. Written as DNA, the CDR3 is TGTGCCAGTACGCTAGCGGGAGGCACAGATACGCAGTATTTT.

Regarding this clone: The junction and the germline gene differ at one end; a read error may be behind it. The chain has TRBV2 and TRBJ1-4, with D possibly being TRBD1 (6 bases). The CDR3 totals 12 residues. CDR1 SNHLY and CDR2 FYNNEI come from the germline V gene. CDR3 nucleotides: TGTGCCAGCAGTCCCAACTTTGGGACAACTCCTTTT. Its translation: CASSPNFGTTPF.

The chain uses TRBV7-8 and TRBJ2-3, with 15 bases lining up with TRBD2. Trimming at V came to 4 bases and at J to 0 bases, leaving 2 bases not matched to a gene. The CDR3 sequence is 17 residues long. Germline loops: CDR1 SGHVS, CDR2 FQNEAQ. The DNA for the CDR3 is TGTGCCAGCAGCTGGGGACTAGCGGGGGGCAGCACAGATACGCAGTATTTT. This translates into CASSWGLAGGSTDTQYF. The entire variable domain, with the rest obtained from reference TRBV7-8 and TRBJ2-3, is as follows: GAGVSQSPRYKVAKRGQDVALRCDPISGHVSLFWYQQALGQGPEFLTYFQNEAQLDKSGLPSDRFFAERPEGSVSTLKIQRTQQEDSAVYLCASSWGLAGGSTDTQYFGPGTRLTVL.

CDR3 in DNA: TGCAGCGTTGAACTGGAGAGTTCCTACGAGCAGTACTTC. It is translated as CSVELESSYEQYF. The rearrangement uses TRBV29-1 and TRBJ2-7; D unresolved. The V end lost 2 bases, the J end lost 1 base, and 9 bases lay between the germline ends. Germline loops: CDR1 SQVTM, CDR2 ANQGSEA. CDR3 size: 13 residues.

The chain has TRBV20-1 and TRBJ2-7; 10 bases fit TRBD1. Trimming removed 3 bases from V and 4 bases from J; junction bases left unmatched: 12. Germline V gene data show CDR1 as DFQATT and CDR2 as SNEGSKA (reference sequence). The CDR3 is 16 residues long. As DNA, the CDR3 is TGCAGTGCTAGTATACACGGGACAGGGGTTCGATACGAGCAGTACTTC. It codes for CSASIHGTGVRYEQYF.

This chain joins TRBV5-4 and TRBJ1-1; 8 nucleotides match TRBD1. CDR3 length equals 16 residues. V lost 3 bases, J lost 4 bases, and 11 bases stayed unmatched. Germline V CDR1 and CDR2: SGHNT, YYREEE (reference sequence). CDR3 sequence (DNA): TGTGCCAGCAGCTCGGACAGGGATGAAGGTGGCACTGAAGCTTTCTTT. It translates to CASSSDRDEGGTEAFF.

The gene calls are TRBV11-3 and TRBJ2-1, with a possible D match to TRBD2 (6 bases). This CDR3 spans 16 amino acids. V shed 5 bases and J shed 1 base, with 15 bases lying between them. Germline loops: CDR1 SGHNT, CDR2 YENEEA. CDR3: CASSPGGSSSYNEQFF. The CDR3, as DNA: TGTGCCAGCAGCCCCGGAGGGAGCTCATCCTACAATGAGCAGTTCTTC.

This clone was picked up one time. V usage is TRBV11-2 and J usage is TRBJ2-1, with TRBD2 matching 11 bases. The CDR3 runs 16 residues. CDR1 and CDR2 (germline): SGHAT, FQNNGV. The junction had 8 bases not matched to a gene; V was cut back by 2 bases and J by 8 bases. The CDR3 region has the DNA TGTGCCAGCAGCTTATACACTAGCGGGAGTAGCGATGAGCAGTTCTTC. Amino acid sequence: CASSLYTSGSSDEQFF.

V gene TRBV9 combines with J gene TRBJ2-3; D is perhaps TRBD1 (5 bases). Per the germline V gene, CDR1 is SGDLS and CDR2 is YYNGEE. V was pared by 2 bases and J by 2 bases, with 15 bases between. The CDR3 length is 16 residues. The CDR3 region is CASSVRADLPTDTQYF. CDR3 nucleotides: TGTGCCAGCAGCGTCAGGGCGGACCTCCCCACAGATACGCAGTATTTT.